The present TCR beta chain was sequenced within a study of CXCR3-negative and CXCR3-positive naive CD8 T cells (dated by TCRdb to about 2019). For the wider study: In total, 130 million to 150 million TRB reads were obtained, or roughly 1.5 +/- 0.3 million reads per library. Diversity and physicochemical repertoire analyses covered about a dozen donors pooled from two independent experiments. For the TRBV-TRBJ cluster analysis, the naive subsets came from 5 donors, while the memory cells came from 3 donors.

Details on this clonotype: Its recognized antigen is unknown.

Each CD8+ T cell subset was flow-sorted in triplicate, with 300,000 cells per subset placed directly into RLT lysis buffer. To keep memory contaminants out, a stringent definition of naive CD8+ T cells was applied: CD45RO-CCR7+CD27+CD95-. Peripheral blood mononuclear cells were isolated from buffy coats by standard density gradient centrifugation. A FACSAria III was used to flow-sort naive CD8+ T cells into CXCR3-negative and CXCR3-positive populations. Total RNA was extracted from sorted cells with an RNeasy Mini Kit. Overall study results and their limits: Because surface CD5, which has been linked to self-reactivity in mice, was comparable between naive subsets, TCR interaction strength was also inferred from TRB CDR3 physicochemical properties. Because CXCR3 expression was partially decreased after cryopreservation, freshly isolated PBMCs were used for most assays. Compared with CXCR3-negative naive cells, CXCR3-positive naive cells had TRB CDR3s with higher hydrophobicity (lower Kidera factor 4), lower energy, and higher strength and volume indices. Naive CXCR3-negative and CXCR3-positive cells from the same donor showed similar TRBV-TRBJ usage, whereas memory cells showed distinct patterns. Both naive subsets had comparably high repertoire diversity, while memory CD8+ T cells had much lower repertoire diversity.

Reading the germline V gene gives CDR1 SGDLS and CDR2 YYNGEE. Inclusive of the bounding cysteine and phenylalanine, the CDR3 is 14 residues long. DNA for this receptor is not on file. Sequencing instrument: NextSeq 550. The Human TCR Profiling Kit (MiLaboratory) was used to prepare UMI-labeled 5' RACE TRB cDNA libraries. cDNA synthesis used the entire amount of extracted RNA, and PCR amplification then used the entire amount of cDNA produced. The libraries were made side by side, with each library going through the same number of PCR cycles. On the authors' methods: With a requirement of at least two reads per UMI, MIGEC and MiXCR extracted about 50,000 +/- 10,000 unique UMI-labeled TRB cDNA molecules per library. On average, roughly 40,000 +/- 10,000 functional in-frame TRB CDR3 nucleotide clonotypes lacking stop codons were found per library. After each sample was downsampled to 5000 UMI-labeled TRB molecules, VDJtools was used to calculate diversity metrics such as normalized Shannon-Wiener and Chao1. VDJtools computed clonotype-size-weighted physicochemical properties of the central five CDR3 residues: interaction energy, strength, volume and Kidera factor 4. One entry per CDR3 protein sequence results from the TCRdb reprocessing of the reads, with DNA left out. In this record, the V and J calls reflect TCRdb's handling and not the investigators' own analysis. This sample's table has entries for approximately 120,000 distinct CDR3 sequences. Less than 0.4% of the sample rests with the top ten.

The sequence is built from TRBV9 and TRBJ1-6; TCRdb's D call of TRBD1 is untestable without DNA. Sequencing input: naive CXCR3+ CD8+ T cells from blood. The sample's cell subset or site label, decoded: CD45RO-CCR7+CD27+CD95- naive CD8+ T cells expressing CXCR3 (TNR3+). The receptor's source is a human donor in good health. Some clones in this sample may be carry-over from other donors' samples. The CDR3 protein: CASSVGRGHSPLHF.